One and the same sample provided the 19 T cell receptor beta chains below, sequenced in a study of cytomegalovirus exposure and HLA in healthy donors. PCR involved 60 Vbeta and 13 Jbeta primers. Assay: immunoSEQ multiplex PCR; the TCRdb copy retains only in-frame clones and omits some. The data contain some 180,000 clones, nearly 80% of them singletons. The sequenced sample was PBMCs. These TCRs come from a female donor in good health and CMV-seronegative.

The rearrangement uses TRBV28 and TRBJ2-2; perhaps TRBD1 as D (6 bases). The CDR3 spans 17 residues. The V end lost 4 bases, the J end lost 2 bases, and 17 bases lay between the germline ends. CDR1 and CDR2 (germline): MDHEN, SYDVKM. CDR3 loop: CASSSLQGSQNTGELFF. The CDR3 DNA sequence: TGTGCCAGCAGTTCCTTACAGGGTTCCCAAAACACCGGGGAGCTGTTTTTT.

The genes are TRBV18 and TRBJ1-5, with D hard to call. V shed 0 bases and J shed 0 bases, with 9 bases lying between them. Germline CDR1 KGHSH, CDR2 LQKENI. The CDR3 runs 16 residues. CDR3 nucleotide sequence: TGTGCCAGCTCACCACCGAGCGCAGATAGCAATCAGCCCCAGCATTTT. It codes for CASSPPSADSNQPQHF.

The rearrangement links TRBV27 to TRBJ2-1; D ambiguous. Trimming shortened V by 5 bases and J by 1 base, and 12 bases separated the two germline ends. The CDR3 runs 15 residues. CDR1 is MNHEY and CDR2 is SMNVEV in the germline V gene (reference sequence). CDR3 coding DNA: TGTGCCAGCAGTGTAGGAGACTCTTCCTACAATGAGCAGTTCTTC. Amino acid sequence: CASSVGDSSYNEQFF.

The CDR3 region is CASSYRSSTEAFF. CDR3 in DNA: TGTGCCAGCAGTTACCGGTCGAGCACTGAAGCTTTCTTT. The chain carries TRBV6-5 and TRBJ1-1; D uncertain. The V end lost 2 bases, the J end lost 4 bases, and 8 bases lay between the germline ends. Germline V gives CDR1 MNHEY, CDR2 SVGAGI. The CDR3 spans 13 residues.

The chain is built from TRBV11-2 and TRBJ2-1; 8 bases fit TRBD2. With V trimmed by 0 bases and J by 7 bases, 14 bases remained unmatched. Germline CDR1 SGHAT, CDR2 FQNNGV. This CDR3 is built from 18 residues. The CDR3 region is CASSLDHGPRGGLNEQFF. CDR3 nucleotides: TGTGCCAGCAGCTTAGATCATGGACCTCGGGGGGGCCTGAATGAGCAGTTCTTC.

The CDR3 protein is CASSPLPETQYF. CDR3 DNA: TGTGCCAGCAGCCCCCTTCCAGAGACCCAGTACTTC. The chain carries TRBV7-9 and TRBJ2-5, with D hard to call. Germline assignment: CDR1 SEHNR and CDR2 FQNEAQ (reference sequence). V was trimmed by 5 bases and J by 4 bases, leaving 8 bases between them. The CDR3 spans 12 residues.

This clone was counted once. The chain uses TRBV7-3 and TRBJ2-1; perhaps TRBD2 as D (6 bases). Germline CDR1 is SGHTA and CDR2 is FQGTGA. V was shortened by 5 bases and J by 4 bases, with 12 bases between the two germline ends. The CDR3 sequence is 14 residues long. The CDR3: CASSRSGGYNEQFF. DNA for the CDR3: TGTGCCAGCAGCCGGTCTGGAGGGTACAATGAGCAGTTCTTC.

The gene calls are TRBV6-1 and TRBJ2-7; D perhaps matches TRBD1 (6 bases). The germline gives CDR1 MNHNS, CDR2 SASEGT. CDR3 length: 13 amino acids. V gave up 5 bases and J gave up 2 bases, with 10 bases separating them. The CDR3 reads CASSRDITYEQYF. CDR3 coding DNA: TGTGCCAGCAGTCGGGACATTACCTACGAGCAGTACTTC.

In its sample, this clone was seen many times. This chain joins TRBV4-3 and TRBJ2-2; no clear D. Looked up from germline, CDR1 is LGHNA and CDR2 is YSLEER. The V end lost 0 bases, the J end lost 4 bases, and 6 bases lay between the germline ends. This CDR3 is 14 amino acids long. For the CDR3, the DNA is TGCGCCAGCAGCCAAGAGGCTAGCACCGGGGAGCTGTTTTTT. Its protein is CASSQEASTGELFF.

Here the CDR3 DNA reads TGTGCCAGCAGCCTTGGGACAGGCGGTGAGGAGCAGTACTTC. As protein: CASSLGTGGEEQYF. The chain uses TRBV7-3 and TRBJ2-7; the match to TRBD1 covers 8 bases. The CDR3 length is 14 residues. Germline CDR1 SGHTA, CDR2 FQGTGA. Germline trimming cut 5 bases from V and 7 bases from J; bases unmatched to any gene: 10.

V is TRBV30 and J is TRBJ2-2, with D possibly matching TRBD2 (5 bases). Trimming pared 1 base from V and 3 bases from J, leaving 9 bases between. Germline CDR1 GTSNPN, CDR2 SVGIG (reference sequence). This CDR3 contains 14 residues. The CDR3 protein is CAWSGGRDTGELFF. The CDR3, as DNA: TGTGCCTGGAGTGGAGGGCGAGACACCGGGGAGCTGTTTTTT. The complete variable domain, with remaining parts taken from reference TRBV30 and TRBJ2-2, reads SQTIHQWPATLVQPVGSPLSLECTVEGTSNPNLYWYRQAAGRGLQLLFYSVGIGQISSEVPQNLSASRPQDRQFILSSKKLLLSDSGFYLCAWSGGRDTGELFFGEGSRLTVL.

The genes are TRBV2 and TRBJ1-1; D is ambiguous. The CDR3 spans 14 residues. Trimming stripped 6 bases from V and 0 bases from J, with 11 bases between. Germline V gene sequence: CDR1 SNHLY, CDR2 FYNNEI. The CDR3 loop reads CASSREVMNTEAFF. The CDR3 bases are TGTGCCAGCAGCAGAGAGGTTATGAACACTGAAGCTTTCTTT. Filled out from reference TRBV2 and TRBJ1-1, the complete variable domain reads EPEVTQTPSHQVTQMGQEVILRCVPISNHLYFYWYRQILGQKVEFLVSFYNNEISEKSEIFDDQFSVERPDGSNFTLKIRSTKLEDSAMYFCASSREVMNTEAFFGQGTRLTVV.

J is TRBJ2-3 and V is TRBV7-3; D is possibly TRBD1 (5 bases). V was shortened by 0 bases and J by 5 bases, with 15 bases between the two germline ends. CDR1 is SGHTA and CDR2 is FQGTGA in the germline V gene. The CDR3 consists of 16 residues. CDR3 in amino acids: CASSLTIAGSGDTQYF. The CDR3 DNA reads as TGTGCCAGCAGCTTAACGATTGCAGGGTCGGGAGATACGCAGTATTTT.

In this sample, this clone turned up a few times. V gene TRBV7-9 combines with J gene TRBJ2-7; tentatively, D is TRBD1 (6 bases). From germline, CDR1 is SEHNR and CDR2 FQNEAQ (reference sequence). V was trimmed by 2 bases and J by 3 bases, leaving 11 bases between them. The CDR3 runs 14 residues. The CDR3 DNA is TGTGCCAGCAGCTTAAACCAGGGGAACTACGAGCAGTACTTC. Translated, it gives CASSLNQGNYEQYF.

The chain carries TRBV7-3 and TRBJ1-1; D not certain. Trimming removed 5 bases from V and 2 bases from J, with 12 bases in between. In germline, CDR1 is SGHTA, CDR2 FQGTGA. This CDR3 is built from 14 residues. The CDR3 bases are TGTGCCAGCAGCCCCCTCCCAGGCAACACTGAAGCTTTCTTT. Translating it yields CASSPLPGNTEAFF.

This chain uses TRBV11-2 with TRBJ2-3; 8 nucleotides agree with TRBD2. CDR1 and CDR2 (germline): SGHAT, FQNNGV. CDR3 length: 16 amino acids. The ends lost 5 bases at V and 6 bases at J; junction bases unmatched: 13. As DNA, the CDR3 is TGTGCCAGCAGCAAATCGTCCCCACTAGCGGCTGATACGCAGTATTTT. Encoded protein: CASSKSSPLAADTQYF.

This chain joins TRBV9 and TRBJ2-1; maybe TRBD1 (6 bases). Per germline, CDR1 SGDLS and CDR2 YYNGEE. V lost 3 bases and J 2 bases, leaving 9 bases between the germline ends. The CDR3 totals 14 residues. The CDR3, as DNA: TGTGCCAGCAGCGGGAAGGGGGCCTACAATGAGCAGTTCTTC. Protein sequence: CASSGKGAYNEQFF. Together with reference TRBV9 and TRBJ2-1, the CDR3 gives the full variable domain: DSGVTQTPKHLITATGQRVTLRCSPRSGDLSVYWYQQSLDQGLQFLIQYYNGEERAKGNILERFSAQQFPDLHSELNLSSLELGDSALYFCASSGKGAYNEQFFGPGTRLTVL.

This clone occurred once. The V call is TRBV5-4, the J call TRBJ2-1; 7 positions match TRBD2. Germline-derived CDR1 and CDR2 are SGHNT and YYREEE (reference sequence). V shed 2 bases, J shed 3 bases, and the junction held 5 bases outside the gene matches. The CDR3 covers 15 residues. CDR3 residues: CASSLRRENYNEQFF. DNA of the CDR3: TGTGCCAGCAGCTTAAGGCGGGAGAACTACAATGAGCAGTTCTTC.

The chain carries TRBV5-1 and TRBJ2-5; D unresolved. The germline gives CDR1 SGHRS, CDR2 YFSETQ. V lost 4 bases and J 5 bases, leaving 9 bases between the germline ends. This CDR3 contains 12 residues. In DNA, the CDR3 is TGCGCCAGCAGCCCGAATGAGGAGACCCAGTACTTC. It yields the protein CASSPNEETQYF.